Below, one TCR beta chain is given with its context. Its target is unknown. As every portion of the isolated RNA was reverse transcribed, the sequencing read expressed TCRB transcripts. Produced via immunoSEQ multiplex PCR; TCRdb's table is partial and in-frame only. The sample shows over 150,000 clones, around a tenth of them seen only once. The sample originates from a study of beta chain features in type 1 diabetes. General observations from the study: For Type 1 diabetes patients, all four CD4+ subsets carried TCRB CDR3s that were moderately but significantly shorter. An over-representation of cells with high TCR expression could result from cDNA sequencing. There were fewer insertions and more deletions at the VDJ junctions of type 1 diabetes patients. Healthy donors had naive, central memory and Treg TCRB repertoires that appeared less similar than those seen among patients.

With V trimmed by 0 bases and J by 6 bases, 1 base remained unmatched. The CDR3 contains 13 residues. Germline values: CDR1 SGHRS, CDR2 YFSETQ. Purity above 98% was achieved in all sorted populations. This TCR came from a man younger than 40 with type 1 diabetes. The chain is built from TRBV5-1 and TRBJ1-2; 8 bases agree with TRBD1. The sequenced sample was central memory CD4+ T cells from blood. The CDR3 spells CASSLVTGDGYTF. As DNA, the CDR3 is TGCGCCAGCAGCTTGGTGACAGGGGATGGCTACACCTTC.